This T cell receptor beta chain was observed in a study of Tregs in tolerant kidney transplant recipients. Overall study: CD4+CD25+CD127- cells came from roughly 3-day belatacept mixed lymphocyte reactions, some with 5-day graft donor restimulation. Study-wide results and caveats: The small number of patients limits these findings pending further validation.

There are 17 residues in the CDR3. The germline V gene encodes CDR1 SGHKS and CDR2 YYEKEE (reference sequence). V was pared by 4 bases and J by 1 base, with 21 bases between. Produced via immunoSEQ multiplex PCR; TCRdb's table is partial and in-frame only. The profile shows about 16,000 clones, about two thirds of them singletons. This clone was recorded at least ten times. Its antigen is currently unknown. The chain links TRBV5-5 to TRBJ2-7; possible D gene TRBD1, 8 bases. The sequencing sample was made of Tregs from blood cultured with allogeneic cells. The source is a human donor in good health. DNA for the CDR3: TGTGCCAGCAGCCCATACAGGGGGGGCTTGAGTTCCTACGAGCAGTACTTC. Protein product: CASSPYRGGLSSYEQYF.